These T cell receptor beta chains were read from a single sample in a study of T cell responses to AZD1222 COVID-19 vaccine. The method was immunoSEQ multiplex PCR; TCRdb's version includes in-frame clones alone and lacks a portion of them. The sample holds 100,000 to 150,000 clones, roughly 88% seen once. Sample: peripheral blood, taken on day 0 of MenACWY control vaccination. The receptors shown here come from an adult in good health. The CDR3 runs from the conserved cysteine through the conserved F or W. A D gene is named only where the DNA matches it firmly. Clone size is not always given. Where it is, it says once, few, many or a class for expanded clones.

v_call	d_call	clone_size	j_call	cdr3_aa	cdr3_nt
TRBV5-4	-	once	TRBJ1-3	CASSLRTLTGGNTIYF	TGTGCCAGCAGCTTGAGGACACTTACCGGTGGAAACACCATATATTTT
TRBV5-1	TRBD1	-	TRBJ1-2	CASSSAATGEGSGGYTF	TGCGCCAGCAGCTCGGCGGCTACAGGGGAAGGTTCGGGTGGCTACACCTTC
TRBV7-9	-	once	TRBJ2-7	CASSVDPYYEQYF	TGTGCCAGCAGCGTTGACCCGTACTACGAGCAGTACTTC
TRBV15	-	-	TRBJ1-2	CATSREGNYGYTF	TGTGCCACCAGCAGAGAGGGTAACTATGGCTACACCTTC
TRBV19	TRBD1	-	TRBJ1-2	CASSILDRRANYGYTF	TGTGCCAGTAGTATTTTGGACAGGCGAGCTAACTATGGCTACACCTTC
TRBV11-2	-	-	TRBJ1-4	CASSYGSTTNEKLFF	TGTGCCAGCAGTTATGGGTCCACAACTAATGAAAAACTGTTTTTT
TRBV7-9	-	few	TRBJ2-5	CASSFLAVVETQYF	TGTGCCAGCAGCTTTCTGGCGGTAGTAGAGACCCAGTACTTC
TRBV28	TRBD1	once	TRBJ1-5	CASSLLDRSNQPQHF	TGTGCCAGCAGTTTATTGGACAGGTCCAATCAGCCCCAGCATTTT
TRBV14	-	-	TRBJ2-1	CASSQVGGATQQFF	TGTGCCAGCAGCCAAGTAGGAGGGGCTACGCAGCAGTTCTTC
TRBV18	-	few	TRBJ1-5	CASSQGPNQPQHF	TGTGCCAGCTCACAGGGACCCAATCAGCCCCAGCATTTT
TRBV7-2	-	-	TRBJ2-3	CASSLRGQASTDTQYF	TGTGCCAGCAGCTTACGTGGGCAAGCTAGCACAGATACGCAGTATTTT
TRBV14	TRBD2	-	TRBJ2-7	CASSAQASSGRTTIRSSYEQYF	TGTGCCAGCAGCGCACAAGCATCTAGCGGGAGGACTACTATAAGGAGCTCCTACGAGCAGTACTTC
TRBV18	-	-	TRBJ2-1	CASSLRQAYNEQFF	TGTGCCAGCTCACTAAGACAGGCTTACAATGAGCAGTTCTTC
TRBV7-9	TRBD2	-	TRBJ2-3	CASSAGTSGTDTQYF	TGTGCCAGCAGCGCCGGGACTAGCGGCACAGATACGCAGTATTTT
TRBV19	TRBD2	-	TRBJ2-1	CASSTLAGRYNEQFF	TGTGCCAGTAGTACCCTAGCGGGGAGGTACAATGAGCAGTTCTTC
TRBV5-1	TRBD1	once	TRBJ1-1	CASSLGQGAFTEAFF	TGCGCCAGCAGCTTGGGACAGGGGGCTTTCACTGAAGCTTTCTTT
TRBV28	-	-	TRBJ2-5	CASSLPGRLQETQYF	TGTGCCAGCAGTTTACCTGGACGGCTTCAAGAGACCCAGTACTTC
TRBV9	-	-	TRBJ1-6	CASSVRTESSYNSPLHF	TGTGCCAGCAGCGTACGGACCGAAAGCTCCTATAATTCACCCCTCCACTTT
TRBV6-4	-	-	TRBJ2-2	CASRRDTGELFF	TGTGCCAGCAGAAGGGACACCGGGGAGCTGTTTTTT
TRBV28	-	-	TRBJ2-3	CASTLTGSTDTQYF	TGTGCCAGCACACTGACAGGAAGCACAGATACGCAGTATTTT
TRBV19	-	-	TRBJ2-2	CASTAALKGPSGELFF	TGTGCCAGTACAGCAGCCCTAAAGGGACCTTCCGGGGAGCTGTTTTTT
TRBV9	TRBD1	-	TRBJ1-2	CASSVATGGYGYTF	TGTGCCAGCAGCGTAGCAACAGGGGGGTATGGCTACACCTTC
TRBV6-2/TRBV6-3	TRBD1	-	TRBJ2-1	CASSAGTAVHEQFF	TGTGCCAGCAGTGCCGGGACAGCCGTCCATGAGCAGTTCTTC
TRBV11-3	-	-	TRBJ2-5	CASSPRSQDGKETQYF	TGTGCCAGCAGCCCCCGATCCCAGGACGGGAAAGAGACCCAGTACTTC
TRBV21-1	-	-	TRBJ1-1	CASSKLTGVLTKMSFF	TGTGCCAGCAGCAAGCTGACAGGGGTTTTGACGAAGATGTCTTTCTTT
TRBV15	-	-	TRBJ1-1	CATSRDRGSDSEAFF	TGTGCCACCAGCAGAGATCGGGGTTCGGACAGTGAAGCTTTCTTT
TRBV9	TRBD1	-	TRBJ1-6	CASSVSGTGTSPLHF	TGTGCCAGCAGCGTCTCCGGGACAGGGACTTCACCCCTCCACTTT
TRBV6-2/TRBV6-3	-	-	TRBJ2-3	CASSYGDTQYF	TGTGCCAGCAGTTACGGGGATACGCAGTATTTT
TRBV6-6	TRBD1	-	TRBJ1-4	CASRTGTGPEKLFF	TGTGCCAGCAGAACCGGGACAGGGCCTGAAAAACTGTTTTTT
TRBV30	TRBD1	-	TRBJ1-5	CAWSVGGTGTNQPQHF	TGTGCCTGGAGTGTGGGGGGGACAGGGACCAATCAGCCCCAGCATTTT
TRBV24-1	TRBD1	-	TRBJ2-1	CATSDPPGQGSYNEQFF	TGTGCCACCAGTGATCCCCCCGGACAGGGATCCTACAATGAGCAGTTCTTC
TRBV30	-	-	TRBJ2-3	CACQEFSTDTQYF	TGTGCCTGTCAGGAGTTTAGCACAGATACGCAGTATTTT
TRBV9	TRBD2	-	TRBJ2-3	CASSPYPLLAGTDTQYF	TGTGCCAGCAGCCCCTACCCCCTACTAGCGGGCACAGATACGCAGTATTTT
TRBV11-2	-	-	TRBJ1-2	CASSPYAAGQYGYTF	TGTGCCAGCAGCCCCTACGCGGCAGGGCAGTATGGCTACACCTTC
TRBV11-2	TRBD2	-	TRBJ2-5	CASSSGGTSGGVRETQYF	TGTGCCAGCAGCTCGGGTGGTACTAGCGGGGGGGTCCGGGAGACCCAGTACTTC
TRBV28	TRBD1	-	TRBJ1-5	CASSKTGGNQPQHF	TGTGCCAGCAGTAAGACAGGGGGAAATCAGCCCCAGCATTTT
TRBV3-1/TRBV3-2	TRBD1	-	TRBJ1-3	CASSQDRGQGALRNTIYF	TGTGCCAGCAGCCAAGATCGCGGACAGGGGGCGTTAAGAAACACCATATATTTT
TRBV6-5	TRBD2	-	TRBJ2-3	CASRGTSETDTQYF	TGTGCCAGCAGGGGGACTAGCGAGACAGATACGCAGTATTTT
TRBV4-2	-	-	TRBJ1-5	CASSQEYGNQPQHF	TGTGCCAGCAGCCAAGAATACGGCAATCAGCCCCAGCATTTT
TRBV3-1/TRBV3-2	-	-	TRBJ1-6	CASSPNSLGNSPLHF	TGTGCCAGCAGCCCCAACTCATTGGGAAATTCACCCCTCCACTTT
TRBV5-1	-	few	TRBJ2-2	CASSLHEFANTGELFF	TGCGCCAGCAGCTTACATGAGTTCGCGAACACCGGGGAGCTGTTTTTT
TRBV24-1	-	-	TRBJ2-1	CATSAGVYEQFF	TGTGCCACCAGTGCAGGGGTCTATGAGCAGTTCTTC
TRBV19	TRBD2	-	TRBJ2-7	CASSQLAGGPHEQYF	TGTGCCAGTAGTCAACTAGCGGGAGGGCCGCACGAGCAGTACTTC
TRBV20-1	TRBD1	-	TRBJ1-5	CSASPGQSNQPQHF	TGCAGTGCTAGTCCGGGACAGAGCAATCAGCCCCAGCATTTT
TRBV2	TRBD1	-	TRBJ1-1	CASTIQGANTEAFF	TGTGCCAGCACGATACAGGGGGCGAACACTGAAGCTTTCTTT
TRBV15	TRBD1	-	TRBJ2-3	CATSRLDRVGLSDTQYF	TGTGCCACCAGCAGACTCGACAGGGTTGGGCTCTCCGATACGCAGTATTTT
TRBV9	-	-	TRBJ2-5	CASSAYDSWETQYF	TGTGCCAGCAGCGCTTACGACAGTTGGGAGACCCAGTACTTC
TRBV6-5	TRBD1	-	TRBJ2-6	CASSYLGQGGANVLTF	TGTGCCAGCAGTTACCTAGGACAGGGCGGGGCCAACGTCCTGACTTTC
TRBV19	TRBD1	-	TRBJ1-3	CASTTMWDSNSGNTIYF	TGTGCCAGTACTACTATGTGGGACAGCAACTCTGGAAACACCATATATTTT
TRBV28	-	once	TRBJ1-5	CASRYPGHSNQPQHF	TGTGCCAGCAGATATCCGGGACATAGCAATCAGCCCCAGCATTTT